This T cell receptor delta chain was found in a study of gamma-delta T cells after stem cell transplantation. TCRdb re-processed the RT-PCR reads via CATT. The table has 2,000 to 2,500 delta-chain clones, 1% to 1.3% seen once. This clone has a handful of counts. Other nucleotide sequences in the sample specify the same CDR3. V shed 2 bases, J shed 1 base, and the junction held 22 bases outside the gene matches. The CDR3 has 22 amino acids. Germline V lookup: CDR1 TSWWSYY, CDR2 QGS. This receptor was obtained from a human donor. It is not recorded whose cells these are; they may come from a transplant donor. The chain is built from TRDV1 and TRDJ1, with TRDD3 identical over 10 bases. Sequencing used gamma-delta T cells. CDR3 sequence (DNA): TGTGCTCTTGGGGAAAGCCCCATATCTTATTACTGGGGGATCAGGGGCACCGATAAACTCATCTTT. Residues: CALGESPISYYWGIRGTDKLIF.